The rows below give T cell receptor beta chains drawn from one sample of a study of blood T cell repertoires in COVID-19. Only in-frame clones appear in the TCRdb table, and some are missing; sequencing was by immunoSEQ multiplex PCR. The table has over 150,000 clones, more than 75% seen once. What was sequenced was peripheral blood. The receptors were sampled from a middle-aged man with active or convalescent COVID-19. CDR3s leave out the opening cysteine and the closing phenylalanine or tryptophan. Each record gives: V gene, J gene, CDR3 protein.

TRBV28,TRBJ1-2,ATGSYGYT
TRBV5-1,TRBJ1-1,ASSFTGVTEAF
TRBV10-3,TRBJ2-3,AISEGLQGRSTDTQY
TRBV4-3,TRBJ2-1,ASICGGGF
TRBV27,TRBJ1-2,ASRWGGNYGYT
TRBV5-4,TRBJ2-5,ASSPPGQTETQY
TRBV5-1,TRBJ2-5,ASSLTGQGTWETQY
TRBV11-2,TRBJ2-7,ASSARDRGNYEQY
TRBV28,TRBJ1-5,ASSQQGSNQPQH
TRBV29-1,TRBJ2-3,SGGTGTTDTQY
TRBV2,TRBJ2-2,ASRSNWNTGELF
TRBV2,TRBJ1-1,ASGWNRQNTEAF
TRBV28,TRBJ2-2,ASLYSGGAGELF
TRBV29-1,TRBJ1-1,SVGEPMNTEAF
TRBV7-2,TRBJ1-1,ASSLGGQGETEAF
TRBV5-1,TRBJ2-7,ASSLAGQTYEQY